This paragraph reports one TCR beta chain. Using immunoSEQ multiplex PCR, the repertoire was profiled, and TCRdb retains in-frame clones only, with some absent. This sample has 68,000 or so clones, with over 70% found just once. The source of the sample is a study of T cell clones after liver transplantation. Overall study: Draws occurred before transplant, before withdrawal, and after complete or failed withdrawal.

The V end was cut by 5 bases, the J end by 14 bases, with 4 bases between. The CDR3 is 8 residues long. Germline V CDR1 and CDR2: SGHDN, FVKESK. The sequence was collected from a human donor who received a liver transplant. This chain links TRBV14 with TRBJ2-1; D uncertain. Sequencing was performed on CD4+ T cells from blood, taken before liver transplant. DNA for the CDR3: TGTGCCAGCAGCGTTGAGTTCTTC. Its protein product is CASSVEFF. The full variable domain, its missing parts supplied by reference TRBV14 and TRBJ2-1, is EAGVTQFPSHSVIEKGQTVTLRCDPISGHDNLYWYRRVMGKEIKFLLHFVKESKQDESGMPNNRFLAERTGGTYSTLKVQPAELEDSGVYFCASSVEFFGPGTRLTVL.